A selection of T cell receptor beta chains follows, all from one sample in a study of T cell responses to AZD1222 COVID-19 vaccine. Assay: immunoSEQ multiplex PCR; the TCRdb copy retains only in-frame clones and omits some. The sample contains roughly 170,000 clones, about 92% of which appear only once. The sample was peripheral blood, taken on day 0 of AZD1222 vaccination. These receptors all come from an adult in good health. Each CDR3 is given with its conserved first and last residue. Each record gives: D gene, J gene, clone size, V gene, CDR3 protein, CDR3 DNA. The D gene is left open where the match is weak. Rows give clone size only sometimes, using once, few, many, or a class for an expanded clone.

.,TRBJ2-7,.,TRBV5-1,CASSLRFGDPYEQYF,TGCGCCAGCAGCTTGAGGTTCGGTGATCCCTACGAGCAGTACTTC
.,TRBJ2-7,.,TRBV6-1,CASSEERDRYEQYF,TGTGCCAGCAGTGAAGAGAGAGACCGCTACGAGCAGTACTTC
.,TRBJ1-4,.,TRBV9,CASSVGGTNEKLFF,TGTGCCAGCAGCGTGGGGGGGACTAATGAAAAACTGTTTTTT
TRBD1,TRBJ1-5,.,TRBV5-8,CASSKMGQGYNQPQHF,TGTGCCAGCAGCAAGATGGGACAGGGCTATAATCAGCCCCAGCATTTT
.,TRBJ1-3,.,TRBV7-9,CASSPRNTIYF,TGTGCCAGCAGCCCGAGAAACACCATATATTTT
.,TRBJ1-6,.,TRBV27,CASSLSSGGNSPLHF,TGTGCCAGCAGTTTATCTTCCGGGGGAAATTCACCCCTCCACTTT
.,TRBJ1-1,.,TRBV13,CASSLFTGTSFTEAFF,TGTGCCAGCAGCCTATTTACCGGGACATCCTTCACTGAAGCTTTCTTT
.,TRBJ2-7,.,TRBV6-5,CASTQRSGTYEQYF,TGTGCCAGCACCCAAAGGTCAGGGACCTACGAGCAGTACTTC
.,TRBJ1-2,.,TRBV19,CASSQGRSNGYTF,TGTGCCAGTAGCCAGGGACGGAGTAATGGCTACACCTTC
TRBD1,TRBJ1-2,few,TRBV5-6,CASSWTGTGFYTF,TGTGCCAGCAGCTGGACCGGGACAGGGTTCTACACCTTC
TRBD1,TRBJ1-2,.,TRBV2,CASFMDRSSGYTF,TGTGCCAGCTTTATGGACAGGTCCTCGGGCTACACCTTC
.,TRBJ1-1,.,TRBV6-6,CASRWDIFTEAFF,TGTGCCAGCAGATGGGACATCTTTACTGAAGCTTTCTTT
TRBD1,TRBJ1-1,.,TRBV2,CASSGARAGGTEAFF,TGTGCCAGCAGTGGAGCGCGTGCAGGGGGCACTGAAGCTTTCTTT
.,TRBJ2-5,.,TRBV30,CAWSWQGGETQYF,TGTGCCTGGAGTTGGCAGGGGGGAGAGACCCAGTACTTC
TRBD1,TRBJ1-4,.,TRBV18,CASSMGQLKNEKLFF,TGTGCCAGCTCAATGGGACAGCTAAAGAATGAAAAACTGTTTTTT
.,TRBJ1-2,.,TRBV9,CASSTGVEGYTF,TGTGCCAGCAGCACGGGGGTGGAGGGCTACACCTTC
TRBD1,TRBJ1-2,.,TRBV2,CASTGHRGISGYGYTF,TGTGCCAGCACCGGCCACAGGGGGATTTCAGGCTATGGCTACACCTTC
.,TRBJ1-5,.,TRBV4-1,CASSQESGHSQPQHF,TGCGCCAGCAGCCAAGAATCGGGGCACAGTCAGCCCCAGCATTTT
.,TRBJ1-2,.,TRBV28,CASSLSGGPIYGYTF,TGTGCCAGCAGTTTATCTGGGGGACCGATCTATGGCTACACCTTC
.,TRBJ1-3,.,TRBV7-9,CASSYTASGNTIYF,TGTGCCAGCAGCTATACAGCCTCTGGAAACACCATATATTTT
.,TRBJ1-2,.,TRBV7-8,CASSLAGAANGYTF,TGTGCCAGCAGCTTAGCGGGGGCGGCAAATGGCTACACCTTC
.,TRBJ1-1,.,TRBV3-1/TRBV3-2,CASSQAVNTEAFF,TGTGCCAGCAGCCAGGCAGTGAACACTGAAGCTTTCTTT
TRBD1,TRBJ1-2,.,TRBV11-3,CASSPSKRTGYGYTF,TGTGCCAGCAGCCCAAGCAAGAGGACAGGGTATGGCTACACCTTC
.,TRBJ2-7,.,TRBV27,CASRKVGSYEQYF,TGTGCCAGCAGGAAAGTAGGCTCCTACGAGCAGTACTTC
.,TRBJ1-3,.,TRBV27,CASSLRGSGNTIYF,TGTGCCAGCAGTTTACGGGGTTCTGGAAACACCATATATTTT
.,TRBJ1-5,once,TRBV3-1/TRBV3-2,CASSPGPGIGQPQHF,TGTGCCAGCAGCCCGGGACCAGGGATAGGTCAGCCCCAGCATTTT
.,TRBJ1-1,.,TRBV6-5,CASSYTSSGTEAFF,TGTGCCAGCAGTTACACTTCCTCGGGCACTGAAGCTTTCTTT
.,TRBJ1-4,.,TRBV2,CASSEYRDLFF,TGTGCCAGCAGTGAATACCGGGACCTGTTTTTT
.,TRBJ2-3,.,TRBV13,CASSALLLYTDTQYF,TGTGCCAGCAGCGCGCTCCTTCTCTACACAGATACGCAGTATTTT
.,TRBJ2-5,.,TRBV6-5,CASSYSITDQETQYF,TGTGCCAGCAGTTACTCGATAACAGACCAAGAGACCCAGTACTTC
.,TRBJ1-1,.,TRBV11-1,CASSLEVGGPGAFF,TGTGCCAGCAGCTTAGAAGTAGGGGGGCCTGGAGCTTTCTTT
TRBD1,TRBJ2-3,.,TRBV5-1,CASRGQGGTDTQYF,TGCGCCAGCAGGGGACAGGGGGGCACAGATACGCAGTATTTT
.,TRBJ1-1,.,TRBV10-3,CAISQLETTPRDTEAFF,TGTGCCATCAGTCAACTAGAGACGACACCCCGGGACACTGAAGCTTTCTTT
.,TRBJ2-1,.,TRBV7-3,CASSRQGPYNEQFF,TGTGCCAGCAGCCGCCAGGGACCCTACAATGAGCAGTTCTTC
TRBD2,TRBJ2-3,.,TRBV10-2,CASSGSGGFSDTQYF,TGCGCCAGCAGTGGTAGCGGGGGTTTCTCAGATACGCAGTATTTT
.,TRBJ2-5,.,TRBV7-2,CASSFRTAKGETQYF,TGTGCCAGCAGCTTCAGGACAGCCAAGGGAGAGACCCAGTACTTC
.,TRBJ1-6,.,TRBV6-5,CASSYLSGQLNSPLHF,TGTGCCAGCAGTTACTTATCCGGACAGCTAAATTCACCCCTCCACTTT
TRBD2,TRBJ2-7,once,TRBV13,CASSPRLAGIGGAEQYF,TGTGCCAGCAGCCCCCGACTAGCGGGGATTGGTGGGGCCGAGCAGTACTTC
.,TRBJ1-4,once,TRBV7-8,CASSSGFGEKLFF,TGTGCCAGCAGTTCGGGGTTTGGTGAAAAACTGTTTTTT
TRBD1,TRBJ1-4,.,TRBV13,CASSLVGGGDSYEKLFF,TGTGCCAGCAGCTTAGTAGGCGGAGGGGACAGCTATGAAAAACTGTTTTTT
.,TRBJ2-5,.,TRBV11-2,CASSLSHRETQYF,TGTGCCAGCAGCTTATCCCACAGGGAGACCCAGTACTTC
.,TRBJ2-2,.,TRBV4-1,CASSQGQDGRELFF,TGCGCCAGCAGCCAAGGGCAGGACGGGAGGGAGCTGTTTTTT
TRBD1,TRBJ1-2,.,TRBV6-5,CASRRDRLQAGYTF,TGTGCCAGCAGAAGGGACAGGCTTCAAGCTGGCTACACCTTC
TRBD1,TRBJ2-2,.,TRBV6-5,CASSSWTGNTGELFF,TGTGCCAGCAGTTCCTGGACAGGGAACACCGGGGAGCTGTTTTTT
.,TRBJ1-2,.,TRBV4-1,CASSQDQQDVYGYTF,TGCGCCAGCAGCCAAGATCAACAGGACGTCTATGGCTACACCTTC
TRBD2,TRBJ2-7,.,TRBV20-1,CSGGRGGEQYF,TGCAGTGGCGGTCGGGGGGGCGAGCAGTACTTC
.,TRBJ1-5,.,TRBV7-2,CASIKGPGSNQPQHF,TGTGCCAGCATCAAAGGTCCGGGCAGCAATCAGCCCCAGCATTTT
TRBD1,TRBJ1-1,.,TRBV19,CASSTRDRGNTEAFF,TGTGCCAGTAGTACCAGGGACAGGGGGAACACTGAAGCTTTCTTT
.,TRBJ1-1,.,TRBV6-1,CASSEGVLLNTEAFF,TGTGCCAGCAGTGAAGGCGTCCTATTGAACACTGAAGCTTTCTTT
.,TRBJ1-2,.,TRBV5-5,CASRPDFNYGYTF,TGTGCCAGCAGACCAGACTTTAACTATGGCTACACCTTC
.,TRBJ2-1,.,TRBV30,CAWSAKNGWNEQFF,TGTGCCTGGAGTGCGAAAAACGGGTGGAATGAGCAGTTCTTC
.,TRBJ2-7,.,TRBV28,CASNPGEWGVQAYEQYF,TGTGCCAGCAACCCCGGGGAGTGGGGGGTCCAAGCCTACGAGCAGTACTTC
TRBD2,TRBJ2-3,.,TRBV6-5,CATGTSADTQYF,TGTGCCACCGGGACTAGCGCAGATACGCAGTATTTT
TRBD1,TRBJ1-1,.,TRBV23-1,CASSGRTGVSRAFF,TGCGCCAGCAGTGGAAGGACAGGGGTAAGTCGAGCTTTCTTT
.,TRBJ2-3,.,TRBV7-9,CASSLEGNTDTQYF,TGTGCCAGCAGCTTGGAAGGGAACACAGATACGCAGTATTTT